Listed here are 8 T cell receptor beta chains from one sample, sequenced in a study of blood T cell repertoires in COVID-19. Method: immunoSEQ multiplex PCR; TCRdb's copy keeps in-frame clones and lacks some. This table holds 200,000 to 250,000 clones, roughly 85% found once. Sequences were obtained from peripheral blood. The source of these receptors is a woman between 18 and 29 years old who had recovered from COVID-19.

V usage is TRBV15 and J usage is TRBJ1-4, with TRBD1 matching over 8 bases. This CDR3 has 16 amino acids. The germline V gene encodes CDR1 LNHNV and CDR2 YYDKDF (reference sequence). J lost 2 bases, V lost 0 bases, and 2 bases had no gene match. CDR3 residues: CATSRDRGQTNEKLFF. The CDR3 region has the DNA TGTGCCACCAGCAGAGACAGGGGGCAGACTAATGAAAAACTGTTTTTT. Filled out from reference TRBV15 and TRBJ1-4, the complete variable domain reads DAMVIQNPRYQVTQFGKPVTLSCSQTLNHNVMYWYQQKSSQAPKLLFHYYDKDFNNEADTPDNFQSRRPNTSFCFLDIRSPGLGDTAMYLCATSRDRGQTNEKLFFGSGTQLSVL.

This clone was seen only once. The chain is built from TRBV25-1 and TRBJ2-7; 9 bases are a match to TRBD1. The CDR3 extends over 14 amino acids. Germline assignment: CDR1 MGHDK and CDR2 SYGVNS. Unmatched junction bases numbered 1, after V lost 3 bases and J lost 1 base. For the CDR3, the DNA is TGTGCCAGCAGTGACGGGACAGGGTCCTACGAGCAGTACTTC. This encodes CASSDGTGSYEQYF.

The chain is built from TRBV30 and TRBJ2-7; 8 bases are shared with TRBD1. Germline loops: CDR1 GTSNPN, CDR2 SVGIG (reference sequence). J gave up 7 bases and V 1 base, and 6 bases lay outside the gene matches. This CDR3 is 13 amino acids long. CDR3 nucleotide sequence: TGTGCCTGGAGTGCCCGGACAGGGAGTGAGCAGTACTTC. As protein: CAWSARTGSEQYF.

The genes are TRBV30 and TRBJ2-3, with 8 bases fitting TRBD2. This CDR3 contains 12 residues. J was trimmed by 6 bases and V by 5 bases; bases with no gene match: 4. Germline CDR1 and CDR2: GTSNPN and SVGIG (reference sequence). CDR3 nucleotides: TGTGCCTGGCGGACTAGCTGGGATACGCAGTATTTT. This sequence encodes CAWRTSWDTQYF.

The chain recombines TRBV27 with TRBJ1-4; D ambiguous. The CDR3 contains 13 residues. Trimming took 5 bases from V and 12 from J, leaving 16 bases between them. CDR1 MNHEY and CDR2 SMNVEV come from the germline V gene (reference sequence). DNA for the CDR3: TGTGCCAGCAGTCCCCTGGCGGGCGTGGAACTGTTTTTT. Its protein product is CASSPLAGVELFF.

The rearrangement joins TRBV30 to TRBJ1-5; 7 bases match TRBD1. CDR3 length: 13 amino acids. With V trimmed by 3 bases and J by 6 bases, 5 bases remained unmatched. CDR1 and CDR2 (germline): GTSNPN, SVGIG (reference sequence). CDR3 in amino acids: CAWSLNRGQPQHF. CDR3 in DNA: TGTGCCTGGAGCCTAAACAGGGGTCAGCCCCAGCATTTT.

The chain recombines TRBV7-9 with TRBJ1-3; 9 nucleotides line up with TRBD1. The CDR3 extends over 14 amino acids. Germline V lookup: CDR1 SEHNR, CDR2 FQNEAQ (reference sequence). The J segment lost 6 bases and the V segment lost 5 bases, leaving 5 bases of the junction unmatched. The CDR3 loop is CASSQRDRANTIYF. The CDR3 DNA sequence: TGTGCCAGCAGCCAACGGGACAGGGCAAACACCATATATTTT.

The gene calls are TRBV5-6 and TRBJ2-3, with 7 bases fitting TRBD2. J lost 4 bases, V lost 4 bases, and 0 bases had no gene match. From germline, CDR1 is SGHDT and CDR2 YYEEEE. The CDR3 is 12 amino acids. For the CDR3, the DNA is TGTGCCAGCAGCGGACTAGCAGATACGCAGTATTTT. It specifies CASSGLADTQYF.